The source of this T cell receptor beta chain is a study of patients and donors after allogeneic stem cell transplantation. Deletions cut 6 bases from V and 4 bases from J, with 12 bases between. This CDR3 contains 13 residues. Germline-derived CDR1 and CDR2 are MNHEY and SVGAGI. A single record per CDR3 protein comes from TCRdb applying MiXCR to the RT-PCR reads. The data show 25,000 or so distinct CDR3 sequences, around 28% seen once. Sequencing used blood, either unsorted or a sorted T cell fraction (not recorded which). The TCR comes from a human donor who was either an allogeneic HSCT recipient or a stem cell or donor lymphocyte infusion donor (not recorded which). It is not recorded whose cells these are; they may come from a transplant donor. V and J are TRBV6-5 and TRBJ1-2; TRBD1 might be the D (6 bases). The CDR3 DNA is TGTGCCAGCAGCGCCGGGACACTCTATGGCTACACCTTC. It specifies CASSAGTLYGYTF.